The rows below give T cell receptor beta chains drawn from one sample of a study of T-cell memory formation after mild COVID-19. TCRdb re-called the 5' RACE reads through MiXCR, storing one row per CDR3 protein. The repertoire holds about 150,000 distinct CDR3 sequences, with around 25% as singletons. Sequencing was carried out using PBMCs or a T cell subset sorted from them (not recorded which). Receptor source: an adult woman who had mild COVID-19 (a few samples of this study predate the infection). Cell type and time point are not known. The CDR3 runs from the conserved cysteine through the conserved F or W. Fields, in order: CDR3 DNA, CDR3 protein, D gene, clone size, V gene, J gene. D genes are given only for firm matches. Size is stated for part of the rows, as once, few or many counts, or as a class when the clone is expanded.

CDR3 DNA: TGTGCCAGCAGCCCGGTCGTAACAGATACGCAGTATTTT; CDR3 protein: CASSPVVTDTQYF; D gene: -; clone size: -; V gene: TRBV7-3; J gene: TRBJ2-3
CDR3 DNA: TGCAGTGCTAGACTCGGGACAGGGGGCTACGAGCAGTACTTC; CDR3 protein: CSARLGTGGYEQYF; D gene: TRBD1; clone size: many; V gene: TRBV20-1; J gene: TRBJ2-7
CDR3 DNA: TGTGCCAGCAGCTTATCTCCAGGGCAGTCCCATAATTCACCCCTCCACTTT; CDR3 protein: CASSLSPGQSHNSPLHF; D gene: -; clone size: -; V gene: TRBV7-9; J gene: TRBJ1-6
CDR3 DNA: TGTGCCACCAGCAGAGATCGGGGAGGACCCATCTACGAGCAGTACTTC; CDR3 protein: CATSRDRGGPIYEQYF; D gene: -; clone size: few; V gene: TRBV15; J gene: TRBJ2-7
CDR3 DNA: TGTGCCACCAGCAGATTGACTAGCTACAATGAGCAGTTCTTC; CDR3 protein: CATSRLTSYNEQFF; D gene: -; clone size: -; V gene: TRBV15; J gene: TRBJ2-1
CDR3 DNA: TGTGCCAGCAGTTACTCGGGACACGCATATGACACTGAAGCTTTCTTT; CDR3 protein: CASSYSGHAYDTEAFF; D gene: -; clone size: few; V gene: TRBV6-5; J gene: TRBJ1-1
CDR3 DNA: TGTGCCAGCAGCTTCGGGGTAGCGGGGGTCTACGAGCAGTACTTC; CDR3 protein: CASSFGVAGVYEQYF; D gene: TRBD2; clone size: -; V gene: TRBV6-2/TRBV6-3; J gene: TRBJ2-7
CDR3 DNA: TGCGCCAGCAGTGAGTCCGAGGGAAATCAGCCCCAGCATTTT; CDR3 protein: CASSESEGNQPQHF; D gene: -; clone size: -; V gene: TRBV5-1; J gene: TRBJ1-5
CDR3 DNA: TGTGCCAGCAGTTTTTCTAGCGGAAAGATGAACACCGGGGAGCTGTTTTTT; CDR3 protein: CASSFSSGKMNTGELFF; D gene: TRBD2; clone size: -; V gene: TRBV6-2/TRBV6-3; J gene: TRBJ2-2
CDR3 DNA: TGTGCCAGCAGTCCAATGGCGGTAGGGGAAGCTTTCTTT; CDR3 protein: CASSPMAVGEAFF; D gene: -; clone size: few; V gene: TRBV12-3/TRBV12-4; J gene: TRBJ1-1
CDR3 DNA: TGCGCCAGCAGCCCCGAGGAGCGCTCCTACAATGAGCAGTTCTTC; CDR3 protein: CASSPEERSYNEQFF; D gene: -; clone size: -; V gene: TRBV4-1; J gene: TRBJ2-1
CDR3 DNA: TGTGCCACCAGTCGGGGGCTGGGTGACGAGCAGTACTTC; CDR3 protein: CATSRGLGDEQYF; D gene: -; clone size: -; V gene: TRBV24-1; J gene: TRBJ2-7
CDR3 DNA: TGTGCCAGCAGCGTAGCCGGGGTCCGCACAGATACGCAGTATTTT; CDR3 protein: CASSVAGVRTDTQYF; D gene: -; clone size: -; V gene: TRBV9; J gene: TRBJ2-3
CDR3 DNA: TGTGCCATCAGTGATGGGGGTGAGACCCAGTACTTC; CDR3 protein: CAISDGGETQYF; D gene: -; clone size: few; V gene: TRBV10-3; J gene: TRBJ2-5
CDR3 DNA: TGTGCCAGCAAGGATGGAGGGGATCCAGGGCACACTGAAGCTTTCTTT; CDR3 protein: CASKDGGDPGHTEAFF; D gene: -; clone size: few; V gene: TRBV7-9; J gene: TRBJ1-1
CDR3 DNA: TGTGCCATCAGTGAGTCCACCAATGAGCAGTTCTTC; CDR3 protein: CAISESTNEQFF; D gene: -; clone size: few; V gene: TRBV10-3; J gene: TRBJ2-1
CDR3 DNA: TGTGCCAGCGGCCCCTACCGCATGGAGGCTAGCGGGGACACAGATACGCAGTATTTT; CDR3 protein: CASGPYRMEASGDTDTQYF; D gene: TRBD2; clone size: few; V gene: TRBV11-3; J gene: TRBJ2-3
CDR3 DNA: TGTGCCAGCAGCTCGCCTGACAGGGGGGGCACTGAAGCTTTCTTT; CDR3 protein: CASSSPDRGGTEAFF; D gene: TRBD1; clone size: -; V gene: TRBV7-9; J gene: TRBJ1-1
CDR3 DNA: TGTGCCAGCAGTGAATTAGGGACAGGGATTTACGAGCAGTACTTC; CDR3 protein: CASSELGTGIYEQYF; D gene: TRBD1; clone size: few; V gene: TRBV6-1; J gene: TRBJ2-7
CDR3 DNA: TGTGCCAGCAGCCCCCACGGGGGCGATGATACGCAGTATTTT; CDR3 protein: CASSPHGGDDTQYF; D gene: -; clone size: -; V gene: TRBV7-2; J gene: TRBJ2-3
CDR3 DNA: TGTGCCAGCAGCCAAGAAATGAGGAGCCGTCGTAGACTGTTTTTT; CDR3 protein: CASSQEMRSRRRLFF; D gene: -; clone size: few; V gene: TRBV14; J gene: TRBJ2-2
CDR3 DNA: TGTGCCAGCGGTTCGTCGCTGCACTTGAACACTGAAGCTTTCTTT; CDR3 protein: CASGSSLHLNTEAFF; D gene: -; clone size: few; V gene: TRBV7-9; J gene: TRBJ1-1
CDR3 DNA: TGTGCAAGTCGCCCAAACAGGTCCGGGCCGGAAGCGAACAATGAGCAGTTCTTC; CDR3 protein: CASRPNRSGPEANNEQFF; D gene: -; clone size: -; V gene: TRBV12-2; J gene: TRBJ2-1
CDR3 DNA: TGCAGTGCTAGAGGGGCCGCAGCGGGAGACTTTACAGATACGCAGTATTTT; CDR3 protein: CSARGAAAGDFTDTQYF; D gene: TRBD2; clone size: few; V gene: TRBV20-1; J gene: TRBJ2-3
CDR3 DNA: TGCAGTGCTAGAGATGTTGCGGGGGGTATTTACGAGCAGTACTTC; CDR3 protein: CSARDVAGGIYEQYF; D gene: TRBD2; clone size: few; V gene: TRBV20-1; J gene: TRBJ2-7
CDR3 DNA: TGTGCCAGCAGCTTATCAGGAGCGGGAGTCTACAATGAGAAGTTCTTC; CDR3 protein: CASSLSGAGVYNEKFF; D gene: TRBD2; clone size: -; V gene: TRBV7-6; J gene: TRBJ2-1
CDR3 DNA: TGTGCCAGCAGCTTAGGACTAGCGGTTGCCTACAATGAGCAGTTCTTC; CDR3 protein: CASSLGLAVAYNEQFF; D gene: TRBD2; clone size: few; V gene: TRBV7-2; J gene: TRBJ2-1
CDR3 DNA: TGCAGCGTCCGGACAGGATCATCCTACGAGCAGTACTTC; CDR3 protein: CSVRTGSSYEQYF; D gene: TRBD1; clone size: -; V gene: TRBV29-1; J gene: TRBJ2-7
CDR3 DNA: TGCGCCAGCAGCCGAGTGGTGGGAGATACGCAGTATTTT; CDR3 protein: CASSRVVGDTQYF; D gene: -; clone size: many; V gene: TRBV4-1; J gene: TRBJ2-3
CDR3 DNA: TGTGCCAGTTCGACTAGCGGCCAACGCACAGATACGCAGTATTTT; CDR3 protein: CASSTSGQRTDTQYF; D gene: TRBD2; clone size: -; V gene: TRBV19; J gene: TRBJ2-3
CDR3 DNA: TGTGCCAGCAGCGCCCCCAGACTAGCGGGACGCACAGATACGCAGTATTTT; CDR3 protein: CASSAPRLAGRTDTQYF; D gene: TRBD2; clone size: few; V gene: TRBV9; J gene: TRBJ2-3
CDR3 DNA: TGCGCCAGCAGCGCACCGGGACAGGGGGCGAATGAGCAGTTCTTC; CDR3 protein: CASSAPGQGANEQFF; D gene: TRBD1; clone size: few; V gene: TRBV4-1; J gene: TRBJ2-1
CDR3 DNA: TGTGCCAGCAGCGAAACAGGGACGCAGTACTTC; CDR3 protein: CASSETGTQYF; D gene: -; clone size: many; V gene: TRBV12-3/TRBV12-4; J gene: TRBJ2-7
CDR3 DNA: TGCGCCAGCAGCCCGGCGATTGGGGGCACTGAAGCTTTCTTT; CDR3 protein: CASSPAIGGTEAFF; D gene: -; clone size: -; V gene: TRBV4-1; J gene: TRBJ1-1
CDR3 DNA: TGCGCCAGCAGCCAAGGAACTAGCCTCACCGGGGAGCTGTTTTTT; CDR3 protein: CASSQGTSLTGELFF; D gene: -; clone size: few; V gene: TRBV4-3; J gene: TRBJ2-2
CDR3 DNA: TGCGCCAGCAGCCAAGAGGGACGGGGAAGGGTCACCGGGGAGCTGTTTTTT; CDR3 protein: CASSQEGRGRVTGELFF; D gene: -; clone size: few; V gene: TRBV4-1; J gene: TRBJ2-2
CDR3 DNA: TGTGCCAGCAGCTCGTCGGTAGCGGGGACGTACCAAGAGACCCAGTACTTC; CDR3 protein: CASSSSVAGTYQETQYF; D gene: TRBD2; clone size: -; V gene: TRBV7-2; J gene: TRBJ2-5
CDR3 DNA: TGTGCCAGTAGTATAGGTCCGGGAGGGCCTCTTTATAATGAGCAGTTCTTC; CDR3 protein: CASSIGPGGPLYNEQFF; D gene: TRBD2; clone size: -; V gene: TRBV19; J gene: TRBJ2-1
CDR3 DNA: TGTGCCAGCGGAGAAGAGACCCAGTACTTC; CDR3 protein: CASGEETQYF; D gene: -; clone size: -; V gene: TRBV25-1; J gene: TRBJ2-5
CDR3 DNA: TGTGCCAGCAGCCAGACTAGCGGGAGTCGGCCCACCGGGGAGCTGTTTTTT; CDR3 protein: CASSQTSGSRPTGELFF; D gene: TRBD2; clone size: -; V gene: TRBV7-9; J gene: TRBJ2-2